Each of the 14 T cell receptor beta chains below was sequenced from the same sample in a study of human T cells and chemical hapten exposure. TCRdb redid the calling of the 5' RACE reads with MiXCR, one entry per CDR3 protein. The profile shows about 110,000 distinct CDR3 sequences, 15% to 20% of them singletons. Unfractionated whole blood was the source of the extracted total RNA. These receptors were collected from a human donor in good health.

This chain links TRBV27 with TRBJ2-3; TRBD2 matches 8 bases. CDR3 length: 13 amino acids. The trim removed 8 bases at V and 5 bases at J, leaving 6 bases unmatched. Germline V CDR1 and CDR2: MNHEY, SMNVEV (reference sequence). CDR3 coding DNA: TGTGCCAGCCTGGGGAGCGGGAGAGATACGCAGTATTTT. Its protein product is CASLGSGRDTQYF.

Ten or more counts support this clonotype. This chain joins TRBV12-3 or TRBV12-4 and TRBJ2-7; TRBD2 matches at 11 bases. This CDR3 region has 16 residues. V shed 0 bases and J 2 bases; nucleotides not matched to a gene: 3. Here the CDR3 DNA reads TGTGCCAGCAGTTTAGCCTTAGCGGGAGGGACCTACGAGCAGTACTTC. Residues: CASSLALAGGTYEQYF.

V usage is TRBV13 and J usage is TRBJ1-1; TRBD1 aligns across 7 bases. From germline, CDR1 is PRHDT and CDR2 FYEKMQ (reference sequence). The CDR3 covers 19 residues. J gave up 1 base and V 5 bases, and 19 bases lay outside the gene matches. For the CDR3, the DNA is TGTGCCAGCAGCCCCGAAGGGACAGTGACGACGGGCTCGAACACTGAAGCTTTCTTT. It yields the protein CASSPEGTVTTGSNTEAFF. Together with reference TRBV13 and TRBJ1-1, the CDR3 gives the full variable domain: AAGVIQSPRHLIKEKRETATLKCYPIPRHDTVYWYQQGPGQDPQFLISFYEKMQSDKGSIPDRFSAQQFSDYHSELNMSSLELGDSALYFCASSPEGTVTTGSNTEAFFGQGTRLTVV.

The chain employs TRBV7-8 and TRBJ2-5; TRBD2 is a possible D gene (6 bases). Germline CDR1 SGHVS, CDR2 FQNEAQ. The V and J ends lost 6 bases and 5 bases respectively, with 10 bases between them. The CDR3 spans 12 residues. CDR3 coding DNA: TGTGCCAGCAGGCAAGGAGGGGAGACCCAGTACTTC. It encodes CASRQGGETQYF.

This clonotype turned up a few times. The rearrangement joins TRBV28 to TRBJ1-2, with 7 bases identical to TRBD1. Germline V gene data show CDR1 as MDHEN and CDR2 as SYDVKM. The CDR3 loop spans 15 amino acids. With 6 bases clipped from V and 7 bases from J, the junction kept 14 bases outside the gene matches. This CDR3 reads CASRLLDRDRSGYTF. The CDR3 nucleotides read TGTGCCAGCAGGCTCCTCGACAGGGATCGTAGTGGCTACACCTTC.

The chain is built from TRBV7-9 and TRBJ2-1; D ambiguous. Trimming cost V 1 base and J 3 bases, with 4 bases left between them. Germline V gives CDR1 SEHNR, CDR2 FQNEAQ (reference sequence). The length of the CDR3 is 13 residues. The CDR3 DNA is TGTGCCAGCAGCTTAGAGATCTACAATGAGCAGTTCTTC. This sequence encodes CASSLEIYNEQFF.

V usage is TRBV9 and J usage is TRBJ1-2, with 9 bases identical to TRBD1. Germline CDR1 SGDLS, CDR2 YYNGEE. V shed 0 bases, J shed 8 bases, and the junction held 2 bases outside the gene matches. The CDR3 totals 13 residues. The CDR3 DNA follows: TGTGCCAGCAGCGTAGTTGGGACAGGGGGCTACACCTTC. It is translated as CASSVVGTGGYTF.

This chain uses TRBV4-2 with TRBJ1-4; D is unclear. The germline V and J ends were trimmed by 5 bases and 15 bases, with 25 bases remaining between them. This CDR3 has 15 amino acids. Germline lookup yields CDR1 LGHNA and CDR2 YNFKEQ. CDR3 DNA: TGTGCCAGCAGCACACTTCGCGGAAAGGGCCGCGAGGTGTTTTTT. Amino acids: CASSTLRGKGREVFF.

This clonotype has more than one count but fewer than ten. The chain has TRBV5-1 and TRBJ1-1; weak D call: TRBD1 (5 bases). V was shortened by 0 bases and J by 3 bases, with 18 bases between the two germline ends. The CDR3 extends over 17 amino acids. Germline V gene data show CDR1 as SGHRS and CDR2 as YFSETQ. CDR3 protein: CASSLAGRGAGYTEAFF. The CDR3 nucleotides are TGCGCCAGCAGCTTGGCCGGGAGGGGAGCGGGGTACACTGAAGCTTTCTTT.

This CDR3 reads CASSPPGQGHYGYTF. For the CDR3, the DNA is TGTGCCAGCAGTCCACCCGGACAGGGACACTATGGCTACACCTTC. The rearrangement uses TRBV28 and TRBJ1-2, with 8 positions matching TRBD1. The CDR3 length is 15 residues. V gave up 5 bases and J gave up 3 bases; unmatched junction bases: 8. CDR1 and CDR2 from the germline V gene are MDHEN and SYDVKM.

J is TRBJ2-3 and V is TRBV2, with D maybe TRBD1 (6 bases). The germline V gene has CDR1 SNHLY and CDR2 FYNNEI. The CDR3 sequence is 16 residues long. Deletions cut 6 bases from V and 2 bases from J, with 18 bases between. This CDR3 reads CASRGTGTWATDTQYF. As DNA, the CDR3 is TGTGCCAGCAGGGGGACCGGGACATGGGCCACAGATACGCAGTATTTT. The full variable domain, with the rest looked up from reference TRBV2 and TRBJ2-3, is EPEVTQTPSHQVTQMGQEVILRCVPISNHLYFYWYRQILGQKVEFLVSFYNNEISEKSEIFDDQFSVERPDGSNFTLKIRSTKLEDSAMYFCASRGTGTWATDTQYFGPGTRLTVL.

This clonotype was counted a few times. CDR3 nucleotides: TGCAGTGCCGACACCAGAGAGCCGATTGGGGGGCGCTTCCCCAATGAGCAGTTCTTC. It specifies CSADTREPIGGRFPNEQFF. J is TRBJ2-1 and V is TRBV20-1; D possibly uses TRBD1 or TRBD2 (6 bases each). V gave up 6 bases and J gave up 6 bases, with 33 bases separating them. The V gene's germline CDR1 is DFQATT and CDR2 SNEGSKA (reference sequence). The CDR3 is made up of 19 amino acids.

This clonotype turned up a few times. V is TRBV11-2 and J is TRBJ2-7, with TRBD1 matching 9 bases. Germline values: CDR1 SGHAT, CDR2 FQNNGV. This CDR3 comprises 16 residues. V trimming: 5 bases; J trimming: 2 bases; junction bases outside the gene matches: 10. In DNA form, the CDR3 reads TGTGCCAGCAGCCCCAGTTTGGGACAGGGAACCTACGAGCAGTACTTC. It translates to CASSPSLGQGTYEQYF.

This clonotype was seen only a few times. The V gene is TRBV28, the J gene TRBJ2-1; 8 bases line up with TRBD2. Unmatched junction bases numbered 6, after V lost 5 bases and J lost 6 bases. Germline values: CDR1 MDHEN, CDR2 SYDVKM. The length of the CDR3 is 14 residues. As DNA, the CDR3 is TGTGCCAGCAGTCCTGGACTAGCTCCCAATGAGCAGTTCTTC. Its protein is CASSPGLAPNEQFF.